The 12 T cell receptor beta chains listed next were all sequenced from one sample in a study of shared T cell receptors in the human thymus. Sequenced by immunoSEQ multiplex PCR; TCRdb stores in-frame clones only, minus some. The repertoire holds over 450,000 clones, with around three quarters as singletons. This sample also appeared in a second study, on human thymus T cells.

The sample consisted of thymocytes. All receptors derive from a boy under three years old with a congenital heart defect.

The V gene is TRBV5-5, the J gene TRBJ2-7; D might be TRBD1 (6 bases). V was pared by 4 bases and J by 3 bases, with 11 bases between. CDR3 length: 13 amino acids. Per the germline V gene, CDR1 is SGHKS and CDR2 is YYEKEE (reference sequence). The CDR3 coding sequence is TGTGCCAGCAGCGAGAAACAGGGCTACGAGCAGTACTTC. It encodes CASSEKQGYEQYF.

This rearrangement joins TRBV4-1 to TRBJ2-6, with TRBD1 as a possible D gene (5 bases). There are 16 residues in the CDR3. Germline V gives CDR1 MGHRA, CDR2 YSYEKL. The germline V and J ends were trimmed by 1 base and 2 bases, with 9 bases remaining between them. The CDR3 DNA is TGCGCCAGCAGCCAAGGGGCAGGGACTGGGGCCAACGTCCTGACTTTC. Its translation: CASSQGAGTGANVLTF.

The J gene is TRBJ2-1, the V gene TRBV29-1; D ambiguous. Germline V lookup: CDR1 SQVTM, CDR2 ANQGSEA. The V gene lost 4 bases and the J gene lost 7 bases, with 14 bases spanning the gap. This CDR3 is built from 13 residues. CDR3 region: CSVVTPGLNEQFF. The CDR3 region has the DNA TGCAGCGTTGTAACCCCCGGTCTAAATGAGCAGTTCTTC.

This chain connects TRBV27 to TRBJ2-7, with D tentatively TRBD1 (5 bases). Germline lookup yields CDR1 MNHEY and CDR2 SMNVEV (reference sequence). Trimming left V 4 bases short and J 2 bases short, with 12 bases between. The CDR3 extends over 14 amino acids. The CDR3 sequence: CASSSTDTTYEQYF. In DNA form, the CDR3 reads TGTGCCAGCAGTTCTACGGACACCACCTACGAGCAGTACTTC.

The gene calls are TRBV4-1 and TRBJ2-1, with TRBD2 identical over 7 bases. The V segment lost 3 bases and the J segment 2 bases; nucleotides outside the gene matches: 7. This CDR3 is built from 16 residues. Germline CDR1 is MGHRA and CDR2 is YSYEKL. CDR3 loop: CASSHSPAGTYNEQFF. Here the CDR3 DNA reads TGCGCCAGCAGCCACAGCCCAGCGGGGACCTACAATGAGCAGTTCTTC.

The J gene is TRBJ2-2, the V gene TRBV27, with D possibly matching TRBD2 (6 bases). In germline, CDR1 is MNHEY, CDR2 SMNVEV (reference sequence). The CDR3 consists of 17 residues. V gave up 2 bases and J gave up 6 bases, with 19 bases separating them. CDR3 nucleotide sequence: TGTGCCAGCAGTTTAAGCAATGGCGGGATCGGGGCCGGGGAGCTGTTTTTT. As protein: CASSLSNGGIGAGELFF.

This clone has just one count. The CDR3 DNA is TGTGCCAGCAGTTTGGCCGGGACAGCCCGGCCCAATCAGCCCCAGCATTTT. This translates into CASSLAGTARPNQPQHF. This sequence joins TRBV27 and TRBJ1-5; the match to TRBD1 covers 7 bases. Trimming cost V 3 bases and J 3 bases; bases outside gene matches: 11. This CDR3 has 17 amino acids. Per germline, CDR1 MNHEY and CDR2 SMNVEV (reference sequence).

The chain uses TRBV4-2 and TRBJ2-5, with TRBD2 matching over 7 bases. This CDR3 has 14 residues. The J segment lost 5 bases and the V segment lost 5 bases, leaving 8 bases of the junction unmatched. Germline V gene lookup returns CDR1 LGHNA and CDR2 YNFKEQ. The CDR3 region is CASSTGGVGETQYF. CDR3 sequence (DNA): TGTGCCAGCAGCACGGGGGGAGTGGGGGAGACCCAGTACTTC.

A few counts support this clone. The V and J genes are TRBV19 and TRBJ2-6; TRBD1 matches 8 bases. Germline V gives CDR1 LNHDA, CDR2 SQIVND (reference sequence). Trimming cost V 3 bases and J 5 bases; bases outside gene matches: 15. This CDR3 is built from 19 residues. The CDR3 DNA follows: TGTGCCAGTAGTATCCCGCAGGGGGCTATCTCTTCGAGGGCCAACGTCCTGACTTTC. This encodes CASSIPQGAISSRANVLTF.

The genes are TRBV27 and TRBJ1-1, with D possibly matching TRBD1 (6 bases). The CDR3 runs 15 residues. CDR1 and CDR2 (germline): MNHEY, SMNVEV (reference sequence). The V gene lost 2 bases and the J gene lost 0 bases, with 10 bases spanning the gap. CDR3 residues: CASSLLPGVNTEAFF. The CDR3 DNA reads TGTGCCAGCAGTTTACTGCCAGGGGTGAACACTGAAGCTTTCTTT.

The V call is TRBV4-1, the J call TRBJ1-1, with TRBD1 matching over 10 bases. Per germline, CDR1 MGHRA and CDR2 YSYEKL. This CDR3 is built from 16 residues. The junction had 9 bases not matched to a gene; V was cut back by 4 bases and J by 4 bases. Here the CDR3 DNA reads TGCGCCAGCAGCCCTTGGGACAGGGGAGGAAGCACTGAAGCTTTCTTT. Amino acids: CASSPWDRGGSTEAFF.

This rearrangement joins TRBV4-3 to TRBJ2-5; 10 nucleotides align to TRBD2. The J segment lost 2 bases and the V segment lost 1 base, leaving 13 bases of the junction unmatched. Germline V gene sequence: CDR1 LGHNA, CDR2 YSLEER. The CDR3 is 19 amino acids. CDR3 sequence (DNA): TGCGCCAGCAGCCAAGTCCGAACTAGCGGGAACCCACGGCAAGAGACCCAGTACTTC. Its protein is CASSQVRTSGNPRQETQYF.